These T cell receptor beta chains were read from a single sample in a study of blood T cell repertoires in COVID-19. Profiling relied on immunoSEQ multiplex PCR, and the TCRdb table lists in-frame clones only, not all of them. The sample lists 70,000 to 95,000 clones, 84% occurring once. The specimen sequenced was peripheral blood. The receptors stem from a human donor in a cohort sampled during active COVID-19. Both conserved end residues are part of each CDR3. Only part of the rows carry a size: once, few, many, or a class if the clone is expanded.

v_gene	j_gene	abundance	CDR3aa
TRBV20-1	TRBJ1-2	NA	CSAGTGYLF
TRBV9	TRBJ1-4	NA	CASSVGPLATNEKLFF
TRBV3-1/TRBV3-2	TRBJ2-7	NA	CASSPPAGTGGYEQYF
TRBV5-1	TRBJ1-5	NA	CASSLGTGGPSNQPQHF
TRBV7-6	TRBJ2-2	NA	CASIRRRATGELFF
TRBV11-2	TRBJ2-5	NA	CASSLGTGTAKTQYF
TRBV6-5	TRBJ1-5	once	CASSSTGRNQPQHF
TRBV20-1	TRBJ2-3	NA	CSASLRGPGDTQYF
TRBV28	TRBJ1-5	NA	CASSLGAGSSQPQHF
TRBV5-3	TRBJ1-5	many	CARSLVQAEHSNQPQHF
TRBV3-1/TRBV3-2	TRBJ1-1	NA	CASRPGQYTEAFF
TRBV3-1/TRBV3-2	TRBJ2-7	few	CASRGTGYSYEQYF
TRBV25-1	TRBJ2-1	NA	CARPKPGLGNHFYNEQFF
TRBV6-6	TRBJ2-5	NA	CASSSAGLGEKETQYF
TRBV27	TRBJ2-6	NA	CASSRGTGANVLTF
TRBV3-1/TRBV3-2	TRBJ2-1	few	CASSPTGTTNNEQFF
TRBV7-3	TRBJ2-2	NA	CASSSDSFTGELFF
TRBV28	TRBJ1-6	few	CASSGMTGGFNSPLHF
TRBV5-1	TRBJ2-1	NA	CASSRAPGQGNEQFF
TRBV7-9	TRBJ1-2	NA	CASSNGQGAHTF
TRBV27	TRBJ1-2	NA	CASSFRTGANYGYTF
TRBV12-5	TRBJ1-2	NA	CASGLYPGGVYGYTF
TRBV6-6	TRBJ2-3	NA	CASGERDTQYF
TRBV21-1	TRBJ2-1	NA	CASSKTGTSGGDDEQFF
TRBV2	TRBJ2-7	NA	CASRAKGAVYEQYF
TRBV6-5	TRBJ1-5	NA	CASSPGGQPQHF
TRBV7-9	TRBJ2-2	NA	CASSPGTGELFF
TRBV9	TRBJ2-2	NA	CASSSSGLADDTNTGELFF
TRBV12-5	TRBJ2-3	once	CASGRTSSSTDTQYF
TRBV15	TRBJ2-1	NA	CATSRGVRGEQFF
TRBV5-4	TRBJ1-2	few	CASSPRGRNYGYTF
TRBV5-6	TRBJ1-1	few	CASSHRGWATEAFF
TRBV4-2	TRBJ2-7	NA	CASSQDPRGLDEQYF
TRBV12-3/TRBV12-4	TRBJ1-1	NA	CASSLGQIPEAFF
TRBV18	TRBJ1-6	NA	CASSPPGQRNSPLHF
TRBV4-1	TRBJ2-1	NA	CASSQLGLAANEQFF
TRBV28	TRBJ2-5	NA	CASSGDSNQETQYF
TRBV6-2/TRBV6-3	TRBJ2-7	NA	CASSPRTGGEQYF
TRBV7-9	TRBJ2-4	once	CASSSTYRIGNIQYF
TRBV13	TRBJ1-6	NA	CASSYGTGTPLHF
TRBV5-1	TRBJ2-7	NA	CASSLLQGGYEQYF
TRBV29-1	TRBJ2-7	NA	CSVEGAYEQYF
TRBV6-5	TRBJ1-1	NA	CASSYSPGKGTEAFF
TRBV5-5	TRBJ1-6	NA	CASSLVSAGGPNSPLHF
TRBV19	TRBJ1-5	few	CASSDSTGGLQPQHF
TRBV9	TRBJ2-2	NA	CASSVGGGGTGELFF
TRBV5-6	TRBJ1-3	NA	CASSLDPGSHVGNTIYF
TRBV19	TRBJ1-5	NA	CASSIIRQGNQPQHF
TRBV25-1	TRBJ1-1	NA	CASSEYGQHTEAFF
TRBV20-1	TRBJ1-1	NA	CSASGNTEAFF
TRBV27	TRBJ1-5	few	CASRLEGNSNQPQHF